One T cell receptor beta chain is described in this entry. The data are from a study of blood T cell repertoires in COVID-19. Sequenced by immunoSEQ multiplex PCR; TCRdb stores in-frame clones only, minus some. The data hold roughly 120,000 clones, with 70% to 85% observed a single time. Germline trimming cut 4 bases from V and 9 bases from J; bases unmatched to any gene: 2. This CDR3 comprises 13 residues. Per the germline V gene, CDR1 is LNHDA and CDR2 is SQIVND (reference sequence). This sequence originates from a man between 70 and 80 years old with active or convalescent COVID-19. The sequencing input was peripheral blood. This rearrangement joins TRBV19 to TRBJ1-6; 8 bases line up with TRBD1. The DNA for the CDR3 is TGTGCCAGTAGTACCACAGGGGGTTCACCCCTCCACTTT. It codes for CASSTTGGSPLHF.